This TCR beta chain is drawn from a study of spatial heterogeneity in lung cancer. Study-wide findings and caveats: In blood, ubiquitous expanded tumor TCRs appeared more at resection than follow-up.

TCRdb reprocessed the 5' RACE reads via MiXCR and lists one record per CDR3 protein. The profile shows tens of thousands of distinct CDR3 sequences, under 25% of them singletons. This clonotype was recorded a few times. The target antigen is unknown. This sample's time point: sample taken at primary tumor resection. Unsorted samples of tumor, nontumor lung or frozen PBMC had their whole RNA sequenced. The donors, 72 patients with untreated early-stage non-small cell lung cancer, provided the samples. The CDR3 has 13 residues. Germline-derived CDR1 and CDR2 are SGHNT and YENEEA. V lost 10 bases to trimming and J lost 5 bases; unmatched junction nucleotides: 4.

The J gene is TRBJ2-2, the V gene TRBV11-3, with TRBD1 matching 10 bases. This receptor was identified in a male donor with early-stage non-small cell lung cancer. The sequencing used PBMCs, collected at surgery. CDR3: CATGTGVTGELFF. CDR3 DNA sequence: TGTGCCACCGGGACAGGGGTGACCGGGGAGCTGTTTTTT.